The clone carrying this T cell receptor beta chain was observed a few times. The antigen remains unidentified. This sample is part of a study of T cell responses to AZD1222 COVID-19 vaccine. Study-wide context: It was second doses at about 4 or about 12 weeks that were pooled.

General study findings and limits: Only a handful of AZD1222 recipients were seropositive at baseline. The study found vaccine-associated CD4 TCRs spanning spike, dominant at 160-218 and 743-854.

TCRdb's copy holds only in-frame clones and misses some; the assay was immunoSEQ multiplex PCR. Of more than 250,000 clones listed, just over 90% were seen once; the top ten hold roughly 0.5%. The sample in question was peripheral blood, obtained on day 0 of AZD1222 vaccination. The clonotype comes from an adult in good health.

CDR3 in DNA: TGTGCCAGCAGCCCCCGGACAGGGAACGGTTCACCCCTCCACTTT. Its protein is CASSPRTGNGSPLHF. The genes are TRBV7-8 and TRBJ1-6; TRBD1 matches 8 bases. The CDR3 has 15 residues. The junction had 9 bases not matched to a gene; V was cut back by 5 bases and J by 9 bases. Germline values: CDR1 SGHVS, CDR2 FQNEAQ. Combining the CDR3 with reference TRBV7-8 and TRBJ1-6 gives the whole variable domain GAGVSQSPRYKVAKRGQDVALRCDPISGHVSLFWYQQALGQGPEFLTYFQNEAQLDKSGLPSDRFFAERPEGSVSTLKIQRTQQEDSAVYLCASSPRTGNGSPLHFGNGTRLTVT.